This T cell receptor beta chain originates from a study of T cell changes during pregnancy in multiple sclerosis. The CDR3 length is 14 residues. Trimming took 0 bases from V and 4 from J, leaving 10 bases between them. Germline lookup yields CDR1 SGHNT and CDR2 YYREEE (reference sequence). Assay: immunoSEQ multiplex PCR; the TCRdb copy retains only in-frame clones and omits some. Of 35,000 to 55,000 clones in the sample, 93% were seen once. This chain links TRBV5-4 with TRBJ2-5; a weak D match, TRBD2 (6 bases). Here the sequenced sample was CD8+ T cells from peripheral blood mononuclear cells, taken after pregnancy. The sequence was obtained from a female donor with multiple sclerosis, enrolled in a pregnancy study. The chain's CDR3 is CASSLAGGAETQYF. As DNA, the CDR3 is TGTGCCAGCAGCTTGGCCGGGGGAGCAGAGACCCAGTACTTC.